What follows are 26 T cell receptor beta chains derived from one specimen sequenced in a study of OX40 agonist ivuxolimab in advanced cancers. This table comes from immunoSEQ multiplex PCR, and its TCRdb copy is limited to in-frame clones, with some not included. The sample consists of some 140,000 clones, around nine tenths of them appearing once. This specimen was CD4+ or CD8+ T cells sorted from blood, taken in a trial of the OX40 agonist ivuxolimab. Source of these receptors: an adult with an advanced solid tumor such as melanoma, head and neck, liver or kidney cancer.

Written as DNA, the CDR3 is TGCGCCAGCAGCCAGGGACTAGCGGGAGGGAACAATGAGCAGTTCTTC. Its protein product is CASSQGLAGGNNEQFF. The genes are TRBV5-1 and TRBJ2-1, with TRBD2 matching over 16 bases. Trimming cost V 4 bases and J 5 bases; bases outside gene matches: 3. CDR1 SGHRS and CDR2 YFSETQ come from the germline V gene. The CDR3 length is 16 residues.

The table lists this clone with a count of one. The chain carries TRBV19 and TRBJ1-5, with 7 bases matching TRBD1. The CDR3 loop spans 15 amino acids. Germline V gene sequence: CDR1 LNHDA, CDR2 SQIVND (reference sequence). The J segment lost 4 bases and the V segment lost 3 bases, leaving 6 bases of the junction unmatched. The CDR3 region has the DNA TGTGCCAGTAGTATCCAGGGGGGCCGAAATCAGCCCCAGCATTTT. Residues: CASSIQGGRNQPQHF.

This clone was seen once. CDR3 nucleotide sequence: TGTGCCAGCAGCCCGGATCAGGGTTTTTATAGCAATCAGCCCCAGCATTTT. Translation gives CASSPDQGFYSNQPQHF. This rearrangement joins TRBV7-9 to TRBJ1-5; D perhaps matches TRBD1 (5 bases). Germline lookup yields CDR1 SEHNR and CDR2 FQNEAQ (reference sequence). The CDR3 spans 17 residues. The germline V and J ends were trimmed by 5 bases and 0 bases, with 17 bases remaining between them.

This clone was seen a single time. V and J are TRBV5-1 and TRBJ2-1, with unresolved D. The CDR3 sequence is 16 residues long. The V gene lost 1 base and the J gene lost 0 bases, with 11 bases spanning the gap. Looked up from germline, CDR1 is SGHRS and CDR2 is YFSETQ. The CDR3 nucleotides read TGCGCCAGCAGCTTGAACGGACCAAGCTCCTACAATGAGCAGTTCTTC. This encodes CASSLNGPSSYNEQFF.

V and J are TRBV9 and TRBJ1-4, with D perhaps matching TRBD1 (5 bases). V lost 0 bases and J 0 bases, leaving 6 bases between the germline ends. Per germline, CDR1 SGDLS and CDR2 YYNGEE. The CDR3 is made up of 15 amino acids. For the CDR3, the DNA is TGTGCCAGCAGCGTAGGGGACCCAACTAATGAAAAACTGTTTTTT. It specifies CASSVGDPTNEKLFF.

The V call is TRBV6-5, the J call TRBJ1-3; D uncertain. V was clipped by 6 bases and J by 0 bases, with 9 bases between them. The germline CDR1 and CDR2 sequences are MNHEY and SVGAGI. This CDR3 has 14 residues. CDR3: CASSRRNSGNTIYF. The CDR3 region has the DNA TGTGCCAGCAGCCGACGGAACTCTGGAAACACCATATATTTT.

This rearrangement joins TRBV9 to TRBJ1-3, with 10 bases identical to TRBD1. From germline, CDR1 is SGDLS and CDR2 YYNGEE. CDR3 size: 17 residues. Unmatched junction bases numbered 6, after V lost 3 bases and J lost 0 bases. The CDR3 sequence is CASSAQTGGHSGNTIYF. Written as DNA, the CDR3 is TGTGCCAGCAGCGCTCAGACAGGGGGCCACTCTGGAAACACCATATATTTT.

This clone was seen only a few times. The same CDR3 can be traced to other DNA sequences in this sample. This sequence joins TRBV28 and TRBJ2-7, with D unclear. Per the germline V gene, CDR1 is MDHEN and CDR2 is SYDVKM. This CDR3 is built from 11 residues. Trimming removed 3 bases at V and 3 bases at J, with 3 bases between. CDR3 sequence reads: CASSLGYEQYF. The CDR3 region has the DNA TGTGCCAGCAGTTTGGGCTACGAGCAGTACTTC.

CDR3 DNA sequence: TGTGCCAGCAGCGGCAGGGGGCGCGGCACCGGGGAGCTGTTTTTT. Its translation is CASSGRGRGTGELFF. The chain combines TRBV7-8 with TRBJ2-2, with 8 bases identical to TRBD1. J gave up 4 bases and V 5 bases, and 6 bases lay outside the gene matches. The CDR3 extends over 15 amino acids. Germline V gene data show CDR1 as SGHVS and CDR2 as FQNEAQ.

V usage is TRBV28 and J usage is TRBJ1-1; the match to TRBD1 covers 7 bases. V dropped 6 bases and J dropped 7; count of bases not matched to a gene: 11. This CDR3 region has 14 residues. Germline V gene lookup returns CDR1 MDHEN and CDR2 SYDVKM. The CDR3: CASRSDRPVGEAFF. In DNA form, the CDR3 reads TGTGCCAGCAGATCGGACAGGCCGGTGGGTGAAGCTTTCTTT. Variable domain in full (rest from reference TRBV28 and TRBJ1-1): DVKVTQSSRYLVKRTGEKVFLECVQDMDHENMFWYRQDPGLGLRLIYFSYDVKMKEKGDIPEGYSVSREKKERFSLILESASTNQTSMYLCASRSDRPVGEAFFGQGTRLTVV.

V and J are TRBV9 and TRBJ2-3, with TRBD1 as a possible D gene (5 bases). Trimming left V 1 base short and J 4 bases short, with 10 bases between. Germline V gene data show CDR1 as SGDLS and CDR2 as YYNGEE. This CDR3 has 14 residues. The CDR3 DNA reads as TGTGCCAGCAGCGTACAGGGAAACGCAGATACGCAGTATTTT. It yields the protein CASSVQGNADTQYF.

The chain employs TRBV4-1 and TRBJ1-5, with 8 bases lining up with TRBD1. Germline V gene data show CDR1 as MGHRA and CDR2 as YSYEKL. The CDR3 has 17 amino acids. Unmatched junction bases numbered 7, after V lost 1 base and J lost 2 bases. CDR3 bases: TGCGCCAGCAGCCAAGGAGCAGGGGGCAGGGGCAATCAGCCCCAGCATTTT. It codes for CASSQGAGGRGNQPQHF.

This chain links TRBV19 with TRBJ2-5, with unresolved D. V dropped 5 bases and J dropped 1 base, with 5 bases sitting between them. The CDR3 spans 12 residues. Looked up from germline, CDR1 is LNHDA and CDR2 is SQIVND (reference sequence). The CDR3 loop reads CASSAAQETQYF. In nucleotides, the CDR3 is TGTGCCAGTAGTGCGGCCCAAGAGACCCAGTACTTC.

The chain links TRBV7-6 to TRBJ2-7, with D possibly being TRBD1 or TRBD2 (5 bases each). In germline, CDR1 is SGHVS, CDR2 FNYEAQ. The CDR3 is 14 amino acids. V was clipped by 8 bases and J by 2 bases, with 16 bases between them. DNA for the CDR3: TGTGCCAGCGCCCCTAGAGAGGGGCCCTACGAGCAGTACTTC. It codes for CASAPREGPYEQYF. The full variable domain, completed using reference TRBV7-6 and TRBJ2-7, is GAGVSQSPRYKVTKRGQDVALRCDPISGHVSLYWYRQALGQGPEFLTYFNYEAQQDKSGLPNDRFSAERPEGSISTLTIQRTEQRDSAMYRCASAPREGPYEQYFGPGTRLTVT.

The chain joins TRBV21-1 to TRBJ1-1; the table's D gene call, TRBD1, was not cross checked with the DNA. TRBV21-1 constitutes a pseudogene. This CDR3 spans 14 amino acids. This CDR3 is CASSCRQGITEAFF. The CDR3 DNA follows: TGTGCCAGCAGCTGCCGACAGGGTATTACTGAAGCTTTCTTT.

The chain combines TRBV28 with TRBJ1-5, with D unresolved. CDR3 length: 12 residues. Trimming took off 7 bases at V and 0 bases at J, with 4 bases between the two ends. CDR1 is MDHEN and CDR2 is SYDVKM in the germline V gene. The CDR3 spells CASTYSNQPQHF. CDR3 in DNA: TGTGCCAGCACATATAGCAATCAGCCCCAGCATTTT.

The V call is TRBV19, the J call TRBJ1-3; D remains unclear. This CDR3 region has 16 residues. Germline V CDR1 and CDR2: LNHDA, SQIVND (reference sequence). Between the trimmed V and J ends, which lost 5 bases and 1 base, there was a span of 15 bases. The CDR3 nucleotides read TGTGCCAGTAGTCCCGCAGGTTCAACTTCTGGAAACACCATATATTTT. This codes for CASSPAGSTSGNTIYF.

J is TRBJ1-3 and V is TRBV7-2; tentatively, D is TRBD1 (6 bases). Trimming took off 1 base at V and 3 bases at J, with 10 bases between the two ends. Germline lookup yields CDR1 SGHTA and CDR2 FQGNSA. The CDR3 is 15 residues long. The CDR3 sequence is CASSLGGALGNTIYF. The CDR3 nucleotides read TGTGCCAGCAGCTTAGGGGGGGCGCTTGGAAACACCATATATTTT.

The gene calls are TRBV2 and TRBJ2-5; 9 bases line up with TRBD2. The J call is doubtful: the DNA matches TRBJ2-7 better. CDR3 length equals 15 residues. Germline lookup yields CDR1 SNHLY and CDR2 FYNNEI. CDR3: CASSVSSGKKGEQYF. CDR3 nucleotides: TGTGCCAGCAGTGTTTCTAGCGGGAAAAAGGGCGAGCAGTACTTC.

The J gene is TRBJ2-5, the V gene TRBV28; D uncertain. CDR3 length: 15 residues. CDR1 is MDHEN and CDR2 is SYDVKM in the germline V gene. Trimming left V 2 bases short and J 5 bases short, with 15 bases between. The CDR3 protein is CASSLAISLWETQYF. The DNA of the CDR3 is TGTGCCAGCAGTTTAGCGATCTCGTTATGGGAGACCCAGTACTTC.

The CDR3 spells CSVNRSPRGTEAFF. The DNA of the CDR3 is TGCAGCGTAAACAGGTCCCCGCGGGGCACTGAAGCTTTCTTT. The gene calls are TRBV29-1 and TRBJ1-1; possibly TRBD1 for D (5 bases). The V end lost 6 bases, the J end lost 4 bases, and 18 bases lay between the germline ends. CDR3 length: 14 amino acids. CDR1 and CDR2 (germline): SQVTM, ANQGSEA. The full variable domain, its missing parts supplied by reference TRBV29-1 and TRBJ1-1, is SAVISQKPSRDICQRGTSLTIQCQVDSQVTMMFWYRQQPGQSLTLIATANQGSEATYESGFVIDKFPISRPNLTFSTLTVSNMSPEDSSIYLCSVNRSPRGTEAFFGQGTRLTVV.

V usage is TRBV6-6 and J usage is TRBJ1-1; D possibly corresponds to TRBD1 (5 bases). CDR3 length: 13 residues. Germline CDR1 and CDR2: MNHNY and SVGAGI (reference sequence). With 6 bases removed from V and 1 base from J, the gap between germline ends came to 9 bases. CDR3 loop: CASSPRGNTEAFF. The DNA of the CDR3 is TGTGCCAGCAGCCCTAGGGGGAACACTGAAGCTTTCTTT.

The chain links TRBV21-1 to TRBJ1-5; no DNA check was done on the table's D call, TRBD1. TRBV21-1 constitutes a pseudogene. The CDR3 contains 11 residues. The CDR3 bases are TGTGCCAGCAGCAAAGGGCTGCCCCAGCATTTT. It yields the protein CASSKGLPQHF.

The CDR3 DNA reads as TGCGCCAGCAGCCGAGGGACAGAGACTAACTATGGCTACACCTTC. Translated, it gives CASSRGTETNYGYTF. The chain recombines TRBV4-1 with TRBJ1-2; TRBD1 aligns across 7 bases. Losses at the gene ends were 4 bases for V and 0 bases for J; bases not matched to a gene: 5. This CDR3 has 15 residues. Germline V gene sequence: CDR1 MGHRA, CDR2 YSYEKL.

This chain uses TRBV7-6 with TRBJ2-7; 8 positions agree with TRBD1. This CDR3 has 15 amino acids. CDR1 is SGHVS, CDR2 FNYEAQ, per germline. The J segment lost 1 base and the V segment lost 4 bases, leaving 6 bases of the junction unmatched. The CDR3 loop is CASSSDRGMSYEQYF. CDR3 bases: TGTGCCAGCAGCTCCGACAGGGGAATGTCCTACGAGCAGTACTTC. The variable domain in full, with the rest retrieved from reference TRBV7-6 and TRBJ2-7, is GAGVSQSPRYKVTKRGQDVALRCDPISGHVSLYWYRQALGQGPEFLTYFNYEAQQDKSGLPNDRFSAERPEGSISTLTIQRTEQRDSAMYRCASSSDRGMSYEQYFGPGTRLTVT.

The chain employs TRBV7-2 and TRBJ1-5, with 10 nucleotides matching TRBD1. Losses at the gene ends were 5 bases for V and 2 bases for J; bases not matched to a gene: 3. Germline V gene data show CDR1 as SGHTA and CDR2 as FQGNSA. The CDR3 contains 15 residues. CDR3 residues: CASSPGTGGNQPQHF. Written as DNA, the CDR3 is TGTGCCAGCAGCCCCGGGACAGGGGGCAATCAGCCCCAGCATTTT.